The 27 T cell receptor beta chains below were found in one sample sequenced in a study of regulatory T cells in long-lasting Graves disease. The time point: newly diagnosed GD, antithyroid drugs for less than 3 months. Extracted PBMC RNA gave rise to the TCR library. Arm-PCR of CDR3 regions and iRepertoire HTBI primers were used to build TCR beta libraries. One entry per CDR3 protein, called by TCRdb with MiXCR from the multiplex PCR reads. The table has about half a million distinct CDR3 sequences, more than 10% seen once; the top ten hold around 10%. This sample was also put to use in a study of T cells in Graves' hyperthyroidism and ophthalmopathy.

The specimen comprised peripheral blood mononuclear cells (PBMCs), sampled at new diagnosis, from a patient treated with antithyroid drugs. The origin of the receptors is a woman younger than 45 with Graves disease.

The chain recombines TRBV4-1 with TRBJ1-2; the D is unclear. Germline-derived CDR1 and CDR2 are MGHRA and YSYEKL. The CDR3 covers 14 residues. Between the trimmed V and J ends, which lost 2 bases and 0 bases, there was a span of 7 bases. The CDR3 region has the DNA TGCGCCAGCAGCCAAATCGTAGCTAACTATGGCTACACCTTC. Amino acids: CASSQIVANYGYTF.

This clonotype has only a few counts. The CDR3 region is CASSFLEGGPGANVLTF. CDR3 sequence (DNA): TGTGCCAGCAGCTTCCTTGAGGGGGGACCTGGGGCCAACGTCCTGACTTTC. The V gene is TRBV7-8, the J gene TRBJ2-6; D assignment may be TRBD1 or TRBD2 (6 bases each). Germline V gene data show CDR1 as SGHVS and CDR2 as FQNEAQ. This CDR3 has 17 amino acids. Trimming removed 3 bases from V and 2 bases from J, with 14 bases in between. The full variable domain, with the rest looked up from reference TRBV7-8 and TRBJ2-6, is GAGVSQSPRYKVAKRGQDVALRCDPISGHVSLFWYQQALGQGPEFLTYFQNEAQLDKSGLPSDRFFAERPEGSVSTLKIQRTQQEDSAVYLCASSFLEGGPGANVLTFGAGSRLTVL.

This clonotype was observed a handful of times. The rearrangement uses TRBV7-9 and TRBJ1-6, with D hard to call. The length of the CDR3 is 13 residues. Per the germline V gene, CDR1 is SEHNR and CDR2 is FQNEAQ (reference sequence). V was shortened by 8 bases and J by 5 bases, with 10 bases between the two germline ends. CDR3 DNA: TGTGCCAGCCGCCGGGGTAATAATTCACCCCTCCACTTT. This sequence encodes CASRRGNNSPLHF.

Note on this clonotype: Just one base apart from a much larger clone, this may be a read error. The V call is TRBV6-5, the J call TRBJ2-5; weak D call: TRBD2 (6 bases). The CDR3 consists of 13 residues. V was trimmed by 1 base and J by 5 bases, leaving 8 bases between them. Germline V gene data show CDR1 as MNHEY and CDR2 as SVGAGI. The CDR3 loop is CASSYFAGETQYF. For the CDR3, the DNA is TGTGCCAGCAGTTACTTCGCGGGGGAGACCCAGTACTTC.

The V and J genes are TRBV7-9 and TRBJ2-7; possibly TRBD1 for D (6 bases). The CDR3 sequence is 16 residues long. The V gene's germline CDR1 is SEHNR and CDR2 FQNEAQ (reference sequence). The ends were cut back, 6 bases at V and 0 bases at J, with 18 bases in the middle. The chain's CDR3 is CASSYTTGLISYEQYF. In DNA form, the CDR3 reads TGTGCCAGCAGTTACACAACAGGGTTAATCTCCTACGAGCAGTACTTC.

For this clonotype: A far bigger clonotype differs at one base, so this is likely a read error. The chain couples TRBV7-2 to TRBJ2-1, with TRBD1 identical over 9 bases. CDR1 is SGHTA, CDR2 FQGNSA, per germline. This CDR3 is built from 16 residues. Here the CDR3 DNA reads TGTGCCAGCAGCTTAGCGTGGGACAGGGCATACAATGAGGAGTTCTTC. Its protein product is CASSLAWDRAYNEEFF.

This clonotype was counted a few times. The gene calls are TRBV20-1 and TRBJ2-5; TRBD1 agrees at 10 bases. V dropped 5 bases and J dropped 5; count of bases not matched to a gene: 5. CDR1 and CDR2 from the germline V gene are DFQATT and SNEGSKA (reference sequence). The CDR3 is 13 amino acids. The CDR3 bases are TGCAGTGCTGGCGGGACAGGGGCGGAGACCCAGTACTTC. It specifies CSAGGTGAETQYF.

This clonotype was seen many times. The genes are TRBV20-1 and TRBJ1-1; D remains unclear. The CDR3 covers 13 residues. The V gene lost 7 bases and the J gene lost 2 bases, with 14 bases spanning the gap. Germline V gives CDR1 DFQATT, CDR2 SNEGSKA (reference sequence). CDR3 sequence (DNA): TGCAGTGTTGTTATCGCCCCAAACACTGAAGCTTTCTTT. Translated, it gives CSVVIAPNTEAFF.

The gene calls are TRBV7-2 and TRBJ1-4, with 7 nucleotides matching TRBD1. The germline V gene has CDR1 SGHTA and CDR2 FQGNSA. The CDR3 consists of 15 residues. J lost 2 bases, V lost 5 bases, and 5 bases had no gene match. The CDR3 spells CASSQHRGTNEKLFF. In DNA, the CDR3 is TGTGCCAGCAGCCAGCACAGGGGTACTAATGAAAAACTGTTTTTT.

About this clonotype: A much larger clone differs from this one at a single base, so this may be a read error. This chain joins TRBV5-1 and TRBJ2-7; tentative D call: TRBD1 (5 bases). CDR3 length: 17 amino acids. Germline values: CDR1 SGHRS, CDR2 YFSETQ. This CDR3 is CASSLVSGPGPSYERYF. The CDR3 DNA follows: TGCGCCAGCAGCTTGGTATCAGGGCCCGGACCTTCCTACGAGCGGTACTTC.

This clonotype was recorded at least ten times. The chain has TRBV30 and TRBJ1-2; maybe TRBD1 (5 bases). Trimming took 5 bases from V and 8 from J, leaving 12 bases between them. Germline V gene lookup returns CDR1 GTSNPN and CDR2 SVGIG (reference sequence). The CDR3 is 11 residues long. The CDR3 here is CAWGTPIGYTF. CDR3 nucleotide sequence: TGTGCCTGGGGGACCCCCATCGGCTACACCTTC. Together with reference TRBV30 and TRBJ1-2, the CDR3 gives the full variable domain: SQTIHQWPATLVQPVGSPLSLECTVEGTSNPNLYWYRQAAGRGLQLLFYSVGIGQISSEVPQNLSASRPQDRQFILSSKKLLLSDSGFYLCAWGTPIGYTFGSGTRLTVV.

The chain recombines TRBV19 with TRBJ2-6; D may be TRBD1 (5 bases). V was trimmed by 3 bases and J by 4 bases, leaving 7 bases between them. Germline CDR1 LNHDA, CDR2 SQIVND (reference sequence). This CDR3 is built from 14 residues. The CDR3 bases are TGTGCCAGTAGTATTGGGGCAGGGGCCAACGTCCTGACTTTC. Translated: CASSIGAGANVLTF.

This clonotype was picked up many times. V usage is TRBV9 and J usage is TRBJ2-3, with unresolved D. The V gene's germline CDR1 is SGDLS and CDR2 YYNGEE. Between the trimmed V and J ends, which lost 0 bases and 2 bases, there was a span of 7 bases. This CDR3 region has 14 residues. The CDR3 nucleotides are TGTGCCAGCAGCGTAGGCCCAAACACAGATACGCAGTATTTT. Amino acid sequence: CASSVGPNTDTQYF.

This clonotype was found many times. CDR3 coding DNA: TGTGCCAGCAGGAGGGGGACTAGCGTCTCCTACGAGCAGTACTTC. This encodes CASRRGTSVSYEQYF. The genes are TRBV6-1 and TRBJ2-7; 10 nucleotides match TRBD2. The CDR3 is 15 residues long. Per the germline V gene, CDR1 is MNHNS and CDR2 is SASEGT. V shed 6 bases and J 0 bases; nucleotides not matched to a gene: 5.

V usage is TRBV30 and J usage is TRBJ1-3; 9 bases match TRBD1. Germline CDR1 is GTSNPN and CDR2 is SVGIG (reference sequence). V dropped 5 bases and J dropped 0; count of bases not matched to a gene: 2. This CDR3 comprises 14 residues. CDR3 loop: CAWGTGNSGNTIYF. The CDR3 nucleotides read TGTGCCTGGGGGACAGGGAACTCTGGAAACACCATATATTTT.

This clonotype showed up many times. The J gene is TRBJ2-7, the V gene TRBV5-5, with no clear D. This CDR3 has 14 residues. V was shortened by 5 bases and J by 1 base, with 13 bases between the two germline ends. Germline CDR1 is SGHKS and CDR2 is YYEKEE (reference sequence). This CDR3 is CASSLDGNSYEQYF. In DNA, the CDR3 is TGTGCCAGCAGTTTAGATGGAAATTCCTACGAGCAGTACTTC.

This clonotype was observed a few times. The chain recombines TRBV7-9 with TRBJ2-1, with D maybe TRBD2 (6 bases). The CDR3 sequence is 15 residues long. The germline V and J ends were trimmed by 6 bases and 2 bases, with 14 bases remaining between them. Germline-derived CDR1 and CDR2 are SEHNR and FQNEAQ (reference sequence). CDR3 in amino acids: CASSSSGLTYNEQFF. The CDR3 DNA reads as TGTGCCAGCAGTTCATCGGGACTTACCTACAATGAGCAGTTCTTC. Drawing the rest from reference TRBV7-9 and TRBJ2-1, the complete variable domain is DTGVSQNPRHKITKRGQNVTFRCDPISEHNRLYWYRQTLGQGPEFLTYFQNEAQLEKSRLLSDRFSAERPKGSFSTLEIQRTEQGDSAMYLCASSSSGLTYNEQFFGPGTRLTVL.

This clonotype has a count of ten or more. The chain combines TRBV6-1 with TRBJ2-7; D possibly corresponds to TRBD2 (5 bases). V lost 6 bases and J lost 2, with 8 bases in between. The CDR3 is made up of 12 amino acids. The germline CDR1 and CDR2 sequences are MNHNS and SASEGT. The CDR3 sequence: CASSRAAYEQYF. CDR3 in DNA: TGTGCCAGCAGCCGAGCGGCCTACGAGCAGTACTTC.

Ten or more counts support this clonotype. The chain recombines TRBV27 with TRBJ2-4, with D uncertain. Germline V gene lookup returns CDR1 MNHEY and CDR2 SMNVEV (reference sequence). CDR3 length: 16 residues. The germline V and J ends were trimmed by 3 bases and 0 bases, with 12 bases remaining between them. In DNA, the CDR3 is TGTGCCAGCAGTTTTTCGGCGGTTATAGCCAAAAACATTCAGTACTTC. Protein: CASSFSAVIAKNIQYF.

Only a few counts were recorded for this clonotype. The rearrangement uses TRBV19 and TRBJ2-4; D is perhaps TRBD2 (5 bases). The germline CDR1 and CDR2 sequences are LNHDA and SQIVND (reference sequence). Trimming shortened V by 7 bases and J by 7 bases, and 17 bases separated the two germline ends. The CDR3 is 14 residues long. The DNA for the CDR3 is TGTGCCAGTACCCCGGGATCCTTTGGGAACATTCAGTACTTC. This translates into CASTPGSFGNIQYF. The variable domain in full, with the rest retrieved from reference TRBV19 and TRBJ2-4, is DGGITQSPKYLFRKEGQNVTLSCEQNLNHDAMYWYRQDPGQGLRLIYYSQIVNDFQKGDIAEGYSVSREKKESFPLTVTSAQKNPTAFYLCASTPGSFGNIQYFGAGTRLSVL.

At least ten counts were recorded for this clonotype. The chain recombines TRBV7-2 with TRBJ1-1; perhaps TRBD1 as D (6 bases). CDR3 length: 13 residues. The ends were cut back, 2 bases at V and 8 bases at J, with 12 bases in the middle. Germline CDR1 and CDR2: SGHTA and FQGNSA. DNA of the CDR3: TGTGCCAGCAGCTTATCATCTACAGGGGAAGCTTTCTTT. Translation: CASSLSSTGEAFF.

This clonotype has a count of ten or more. This rearrangement joins TRBV7-2 to TRBJ1-4, with 7 bases fitting TRBD1. This CDR3 has 16 amino acids. CDR1 and CDR2 from the germline V gene are SGHTA and FQGNSA. The junction had 2 bases not matched to a gene; V was cut back by 1 base and J by 0 bases. Written as DNA, the CDR3 is TGTGCCAGCAGCTTAGGTGACAGGGCAACTAATGAAAAACTGTTTTTT. Its protein product is CASSLGDRATNEKLFF.

This clonotype appeared many times. The V gene is TRBV19, the J gene TRBJ2-7; D may be TRBD2 (6 bases). The CDR3 is 19 residues long. CDR1 is LNHDA and CDR2 is SQIVND in the germline V gene (reference sequence). V shed 2 bases and J shed 4 bases, with 27 bases lying between them. CDR3: CASSIRTSGSRGFSYEQYF. In DNA form, the CDR3 reads TGTGCCAGTAGTATACGGACGTCCGGGAGTAGAGGTTTCAGTTACGAGCAGTACTTC.

The V call is TRBV9, the J call TRBJ1-1, with D unresolved. Trimming left V 3 bases short and J 0 bases short, with 6 bases between. Germline values: CDR1 SGDLS, CDR2 YYNGEE. The CDR3 contains 13 residues. The DNA for the CDR3 is TGTGCCAGCAGCGCATTCATGAACACTGAAGCTTTCTTT. Amino acid sequence: CASSAFMNTEAFF.

This clonotype was counted a few times. The chain uses TRBV7-6 and TRBJ1-5, with 7 bases that match TRBD1. From germline, CDR1 is SGHVS and CDR2 FNYEAQ. Trimming removed 5 bases from V and 5 bases from J; junction bases left unmatched: 9. The CDR3 has 15 amino acids. The CDR3 DNA follows: TGTGCCAGCAGCCAACTCGCAGGGGGGGATCAGCCCCAGCATTTT. It encodes CASSQLAGGDQPQHF.

This clonotype came up many times. The chain links TRBV6-5 to TRBJ2-1; 10 bases are shared with TRBD2. Germline V gene sequence: CDR1 MNHEY, CDR2 SVGAGI. The CDR3 extends over 15 amino acids. Trimming removed 4 bases from V and 8 bases from J; junction bases left unmatched: 8. CDR3: CASSFLAGGGDEQFF. The CDR3 DNA reads TGTGCCAGCAGTTTCTTAGCGGGAGGAGGGGATGAGCAGTTCTTC.

This clonotype showed up many times. The chain is built from TRBV11-2 and TRBJ2-1, with D perhaps being TRBD1 or TRBD2 (5 bases each). Between the trimmed V and J ends, which lost 1 base and 2 bases, there was a span of 15 bases. The CDR3 is 17 residues long. Germline CDR1 and CDR2: SGHAT and FQNNGV. The CDR3 DNA reads as TGTGCCAGCAGCTTAGTCATGGGAATGGGGGCCTACAATGAGCAGTTCTTC. Protein sequence: CASSLVMGMGAYNEQFF. Drawing the rest from reference TRBV11-2 and TRBJ2-1, the complete variable domain is EAGVAQSPRYKIIEKRQSVAFWCNPISGHATLYWYQQILGQGPKLLIQFQNNGVVDDSQLPKDRFSAERLKGVDSTLKIQPAKLEDSAVYLCASSLVMGMGAYNEQFFGPGTRLTVL.